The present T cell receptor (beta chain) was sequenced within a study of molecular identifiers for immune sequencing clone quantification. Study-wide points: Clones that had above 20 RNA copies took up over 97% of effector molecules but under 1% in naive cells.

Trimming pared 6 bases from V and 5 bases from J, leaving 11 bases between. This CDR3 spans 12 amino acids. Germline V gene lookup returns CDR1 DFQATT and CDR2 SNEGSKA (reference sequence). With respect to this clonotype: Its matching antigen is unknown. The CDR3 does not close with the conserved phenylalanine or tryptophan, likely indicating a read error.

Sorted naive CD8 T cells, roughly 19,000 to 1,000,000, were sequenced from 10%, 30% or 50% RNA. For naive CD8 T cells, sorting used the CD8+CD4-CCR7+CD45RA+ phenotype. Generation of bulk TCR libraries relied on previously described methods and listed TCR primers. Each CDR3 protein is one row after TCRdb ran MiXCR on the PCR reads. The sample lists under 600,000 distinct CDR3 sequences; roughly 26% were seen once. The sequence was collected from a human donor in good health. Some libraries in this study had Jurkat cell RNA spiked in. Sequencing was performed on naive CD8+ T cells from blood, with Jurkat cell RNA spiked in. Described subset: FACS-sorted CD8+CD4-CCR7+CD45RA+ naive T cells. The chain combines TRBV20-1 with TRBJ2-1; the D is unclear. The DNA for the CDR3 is TGCAGTGCCATAGACGCGGACAATGAGCAGTTCATC. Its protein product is CSAIDADNEQFI.